This is a list of T cell receptor beta chains from one sample in a study of T cells in Graves' hyperthyroidism and ophthalmopathy. TCRdb analysed the multiplex PCR reads with MiXCR anew, one entry per CDR3 protein. This sample has hundreds of thousands of distinct CDR3 sequences, with roughly 15% found just once. Sequenced: blood. Receptors originate from a woman between 50 and 59 years old with Graves' ophthalmopathy. The CDR3 runs from the conserved cysteine through the conserved F or W. The order of the fields is J gene, V gene, D gene, clone size, CDR3 protein, CDR3 DNA. A D gene is named only where the DNA matches it firmly. Size values are once, few and many counts, or a class for expanded clones, and some rows have none.

J: TRBJ2-7; V: TRBV5-5; D: -; size: many; CDR3: CASSLKFEQYF; DNA: TGTGCCAGCAGCTTGAAGTTCGAGCAGTACTTC
J: TRBJ2-5; V: TRBV24-1; D: TRBD1; size: many; CDR3: CATSDPLDRDETQYF; DNA: TGTGCCACCAGTGATCCCTTGGACAGGGATGAGACCCAGTACTTC
J: TRBJ1-1; V: TRBV29-1; D: -; size: few; CDR3: CSVEIGQATEAFF; DNA: TGCAGCGTTGAAATAGGGCAGGCCACTGAAGCTTTCTTT
J: TRBJ1-5; V: TRBV5-1; D: -; size: many; CDR3: CASSTTGDPNQPQHF; DNA: TGCGCCAGCAGCACGACAGGCGATCCCAATCAGCCCCAGCATTTT
J: TRBJ2-7; V: TRBV28; D: TRBD1; size: many; CDR3: CAIKGQAYEQYF; DNA: TGTGCCATTAAAGGACAGGCCTACGAGCAGTACTTC
J: TRBJ1-1; V: TRBV27; D: -; size: many; CDR3: CASSPLSWGEEAFF; DNA: TGTGCCAGCAGTCCATTATCATGGGGTGAGGAAGCTTTCTTT
J: TRBJ1-1; V: TRBV20-1; D: -; size: many; CDR3: CSARDPGSNTEAFF; DNA: TGCAGTGCTAGAGACCCGGGATCGAACACTGAAGCTTTCTTT
J: TRBJ2-2; V: TRBV5-1; D: TRBD2; size: many; CDR3: CASSWGLAGVTGELFF; DNA: TGCGCCAGCAGCTGGGGACTAGCGGGAGTCACCGGGGAGCTGTTTTTT
J: TRBJ1-2; V: TRBV27; D: -; size: few; CDR3: CASSFTGQVLGYTF; DNA: TGTGCCAGCAGTTTCACGGGACAAGTTCTGGGCTACACCTTC
J: TRBJ2-7; V: TRBV30; D: -; size: many; CDR3: CAWSNGATNEQYF; DNA: TGTGCCTGGAGTAACGGCGCCACTAACGAGCAGTACTTC
J: TRBJ2-2; V: TRBV27; D: TRBD2; size: few; CDR3: CASSIKRTSGSLYTGELFF; DNA: TGTGCCAGCAGTATAAAAAGGACTAGCGGGAGTTTGTACACCGGGGAGCTGTTTTTT
J: TRBJ2-5; V: TRBV15; D: -; size: few; CDR3: CATSTLPGEETQYF; DNA: TGTGCCACCAGTACCCTGCCCGGAGAAGAGACCCAGTACTTC
J: TRBJ1-3; V: TRBV12-3/TRBV12-4; D: TRBD1; size: -; CDR3: CASSLGRGLSGNTIYF; DNA: TGTGCCAGCAGTTTGGGCAGGGGGCTATCGGGAAACACCATATATTTT
J: TRBJ2-5; V: TRBV12-3/TRBV12-4; D: TRBD1; size: -; CDR3: CASRSNPGQGIETQYF; DNA: TGTGCCAGCAGATCAAACCCGGGACAGGGAATAGAGACCCAGTACTTC
J: TRBJ2-3; V: TRBV19; D: -; size: -; CDR3: CASSIFLTDTQYF; DNA: TGTGCCAGTAGTATATTTCTCACAGATACGCAGTATTTT
J: TRBJ1-5; V: TRBV25-1; D: -; size: few; CDR3: CASSDRVGNQPQHF; DNA: TGTGCCAGCAGTGACAGGGTGGGCAATCAGCCCCAGCATTTT
J: TRBJ2-1; V: TRBV20-1; D: -; size: many; CDR3: CSASGRSGFHEQFF; DNA: TGCAGTGCTAGCGGGAGAAGCGGTTTTCATGAGCAGTTCTTC
J: TRBJ2-1; V: TRBV28; D: TRBD1; size: many; CDR3: CASSQTGTYNEQFF; DNA: TGTGCCAGCAGCCAGACAGGGACCTACAATGAGCAGTTCTTC
J: TRBJ2-1; V: TRBV7-3; D: TRBD2; size: -; CDR3: CASSLGAGGIYNEQFF; DNA: TGTGCCAGCAGCTTAGGTGCGGGGGGCATTTACAATGAGCAGTTCTTC
J: TRBJ1-5; V: TRBV7-2; D: -; size: many; CDR3: CASSLRGPSNQPQHF; DNA: TGTGCCAGCAGCCTGAGGGGTCCTAGCAATCAGCCCCAGCATTTT
J: TRBJ2-7; V: TRBV18; D: TRBD2; size: many; CDR3: CASSPGLAGGNYEQYF; DNA: TGTGCCAGCTCACCCGGACTAGCGGGAGGGAACTACGAGCAGTACTTC
J: TRBJ2-1; V: TRBV29-1; D: TRBD1; size: few; CDR3: CSVEGLGQGAYNEQFF; DNA: TGCAGCGTTGAAGGTTTGGGACAGGGGGCCTACAATGAGCAGTTCTTC
J: TRBJ1-5; V: TRBV4-3; D: -; size: -; CDR3: CASSQARTASNQPQHF; DNA: TGCGCCAGCAGCCAGGCCCGGACGGCAAGCAATCAGCCCCAGCATTTT
J: TRBJ2-7; V: TRBV5-1; D: TRBD2; size: few; CDR3: CASSYGLAGGPNSYEQYF; DNA: TGCGCCAGCAGCTATGGACTAGCGGGAGGCCCAAACTCCTACGAGCAGTACTTC
J: TRBJ1-1; V: TRBV24-1; D: -; size: -; CDR3: CATSGTNTEAFF; DNA: TGTGCCACCTCAGGGACGAACACTGAAGCTTTCTTT
J: TRBJ2-6; V: TRBV7-9; D: TRBD1; size: -; CDR3: CASSSIGTGVFSGANVLTF; DNA: TGTGCCAGCAGCTCCATAGGGACAGGGGTATTCTCTGGGGCCAACGTCCTGACTTTC
J: TRBJ1-1; V: TRBV2; D: -; size: many; CDR3: CASSQRMAEAFF; DNA: TGTGCCAGCAGCCAAAGGATGGCTGAAGCTTTCTTT
J: TRBJ2-6; V: TRBV6-5; D: -; size: few; CDR3: CASSYSPSGANVLTF; DNA: TGTGCCAGCAGTTACTCTCCCTCTGGGGCCAACGTCCTGACTTTC
J: TRBJ2-1; V: TRBV20-1; D: -; size: many; CDR3: CSARDGGGEQFF; DNA: TGCAGTGCTAGAGATGGGGGTGGTGAGCAGTTCTTC
J: TRBJ2-7; V: TRBV28; D: TRBD2; size: -; CDR3: CASSLRTSGRGSYEQYF; DNA: TGTGCCAGCAGTTTAAGGACTAGCGGGAGGGGATCCTACGAGCAGTACTTC
J: TRBJ2-7; V: TRBV4-2; D: TRBD1; size: many; CDR3: CASRDTGGGEQYF; DNA: TGTGCCAGCAGGGACACAGGGGGCGGCGAGCAGTACTTC
J: TRBJ2-7; V: TRBV7-9; D: TRBD2; size: few; CDR3: CASQSGLALSYEQYF; DNA: TGTGCCAGCCAATCGGGACTAGCACTCTCCTACGAGCAGTACTTC
J: TRBJ1-1; V: TRBV5-1; D: -; size: many; CDR3: CASSSAFVGSLFGNTEAFF; DNA: TGCGCCAGCAGCTCGGCCTTCGTGGGTAGCCTTTTCGGGAACACTGAAGCTTTCTTT
J: TRBJ2-1; V: TRBV9; D: TRBD2; size: -; CDR3: CASSVGTSGMNNEQFF; DNA: TGTGCCAGCAGCGTCGGGACTAGCGGGATGAACAATGAGCAGTTCTTC
J: TRBJ2-1; V: TRBV6-1; D: TRBD2; size: -; CDR3: CASSEEISGSYEQFF; DNA: TGTGCCAGCAGTGAAGAGATCAGCGGGAGTTATGAGCAGTTCTTC
J: TRBJ2-5; V: TRBV18; D: TRBD1; size: many; CDR3: CASSTGVQETQYF; DNA: TGTGCCAGCTCAACAGGGGTCCAAGAGACCCAGTACTTC
J: TRBJ2-1; V: TRBV29-1; D: -; size: few; CDR3: CSVEAGWEQFF; DNA: TGCAGCGTTGAGGCGGGGTGGGAGCAGTTCTTC
J: TRBJ2-7; V: TRBV3-1; D: -; size: many; CDR3: CASSQDLGGTEDSEQYF; DNA: TGTGCCAGCAGCCAAGATCTAGGAGGGACAGAGGACTCCGAGCAGTACTTC
J: TRBJ1-1; V: TRBV20-1; D: -; size: many; CDR3: CSASAGTEAFF; DNA: TGCAGTGCTAGTGCGGGCACTGAAGCTTTCTTT
J: TRBJ2-3; V: TRBV13; D: -; size: many; CDR3: CASSLTTSTDTQYF; DNA: TGTGCCAGCAGCTTAACCACTAGCACAGATACGCAGTATTTT
J: TRBJ1-5; V: TRBV19; D: -; size: -; CDR3: CASNYLRGDSNQPQHF; DNA: TGTGCCAGTAACTATTTGAGGGGGGATAGCAATCAGCCCCAGCATTTT
J: TRBJ1-2; V: TRBV3-1; D: -; size: many; CDR3: CASSQSSYGYTF; DNA: TGTGCCAGCAGCCAGAGCAGCTATGGCTACACCTTC
J: TRBJ2-7; V: TRBV7-9; D: TRBD2; size: many; CDR3: CASSLWTSGPTQAYEQYF; DNA: TGTGCCAGCAGCCTTTGGACTAGCGGGCCCACCCAAGCGTACGAGCAGTACTTC
J: TRBJ2-3; V: TRBV11-2; D: -; size: many; CDR3: CASSTSSGDTQYF; DNA: TGTGCCAGCAGCACCTCGTCGGGAGATACGCAGTATTTT
J: TRBJ2-2; V: TRBV7-9; D: -; size: many; CDR3: CASSLGRDTGELFF; DNA: TGTGCCAGCAGCTTAGGGCGTGACACCGGGGAGCTGTTTTTT
J: TRBJ2-1; V: TRBV3-1; D: -; size: many; CDR3: CASSQARGSVAYNEQFF; DNA: TGTGCCAGCAGCCAAGCGAGAGGATCGGTCGCCTACAATGAGCAGTTCTTC
J: TRBJ2-2; V: TRBV18; D: TRBD1; size: -; CDR3: CASSTDRAGELFF; DNA: TGTGCCAGCTCAACGGACAGGGCCGGGGAGCTGTTTTTT